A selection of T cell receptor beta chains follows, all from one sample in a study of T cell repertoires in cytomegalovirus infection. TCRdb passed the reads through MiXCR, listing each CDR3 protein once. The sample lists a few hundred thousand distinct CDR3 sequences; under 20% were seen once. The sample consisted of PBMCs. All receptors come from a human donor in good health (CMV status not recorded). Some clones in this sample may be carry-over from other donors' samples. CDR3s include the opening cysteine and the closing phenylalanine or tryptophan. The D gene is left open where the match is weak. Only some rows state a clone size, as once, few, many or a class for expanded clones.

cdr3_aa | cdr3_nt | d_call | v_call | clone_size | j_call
CASSTGTSGVNEQFF | TGTGCCAGCAGTACCGGGACTAGCGGGGTTAATGAGCAGTTCTTC | TRBD2 | TRBV28 | many | TRBJ2-1
CASSSGYGNTIYF | TGCGCCAGCAGCTCGGGGTACGGAAACACCATATATTTT | NA | TRBV5-1 | few | TRBJ1-3
CATSRGSGFGFEAFF | TGTGCCACCAGCAGAGGATCAGGGTTCGGCTTTGAAGCTTTCTTT | NA | TRBV15 | NA | TRBJ1-1
CASSFVQGYEQYF | TGTGCCAGCAGCTTCGTCCAGGGCTACGAGCAGTACTTC | NA | TRBV7-9 | few | TRBJ2-7
CASSQEMDRVSGGYTF | TGCGCCAGCAGCCAGGAGATGGACAGGGTCTCCGGTGGCTACACCTTC | TRBD1 | TRBV4-3 | many | TRBJ1-2
CSARDQARDRGSYSNQPQHF | TGCAGTGCTAGAGATCAGGCCCGGGACAGGGGTTCATATAGCAATCAGCCCCAGCATTTT | TRBD1 | TRBV20-1 | NA | TRBJ1-5
CSVVGIGSYEQYF | TGCAGCGTTGTAGGGATAGGCAGCTACGAGCAGTACTTC | NA | TRBV29-1 | NA | TRBJ2-7
CASSQTGNEAFF | TGTGCCAGCAGTCAAACGGGCAATGAAGCTTTCTTT | NA | TRBV12-3/TRBV12-4 | many | TRBJ1-1
CASSQDLTGEIEAFF | TGTGCCAGCAGCCAAGACCTTACAGGGGAAATTGAAGCTTTCTTT | TRBD1 | TRBV4-2 | many | TRBJ1-1
CAPRGPGRSYEQYF | TGTGCCCCTAGGGGTCCAGGCCGGTCCTACGAGCAGTACTTC | NA | TRBV7-7 | many | TRBJ2-7
CASSQGQAQETQYF | TGTGCCAGCTCACAGGGACAGGCACAAGAGACCCAGTACTTC | TRBD1 | TRBV18 | NA | TRBJ2-5
CASSEQGWNQPQHF | TGTGCCAGCAGTGAACAGGGTTGGAACCAGCCCCAGCATTTT | NA | TRBV6-1 | few | TRBJ1-5
CASSLDLAGGTDTQYF | TGTGCCAGCAGCTTAGATCTAGCGGGGGGTACAGATACGCAGTATTTT | TRBD2 | TRBV7-8 | many | TRBJ2-3
CASSIGIDRVISGANVLTF | TGTGCCAGTAGTATCGGGATCGACAGGGTTATCTCTGGGGCCAACGTCCTGACTTTC | TRBD1 | TRBV19 | NA | TRBJ2-6
CASSPSGVSNEAFF | TGTGCCAGCAGTCCCTCCGGGGTATCCAATGAAGCTTTCTTT | NA | TRBV27 | NA | TRBJ1-1
CASSLRQGTNYGYTF | TGTGCCAGCAGCTTACGCCAGGGAACTAACTATGGCTACACCTTC | NA | TRBV5-4 | few | TRBJ1-2
CAISWTENEKLFF | TGTGCCATCAGTTGGACAGAGAATGAAAAACTGTTTTTT | NA | TRBV10-3 | NA | TRBJ1-4
CASSSSGATAYGYTF | TGCGCCAGCAGCTCGTCAGGGGCGACGGCCTATGGCTACACCTTC | NA | TRBV5-1 | few | TRBJ1-2
CASSQDPSRGLNTEAFF | TGCGCCAGCAGCCAAGATCCGTCTAGGGGGCTCAATACTGAAGCTTTCTTT | TRBD1 | TRBV4-1 | few | TRBJ1-1
CASSKGLAGAVSYNEQFF | TGTGCCAGCAGCAAGGGACTAGCGGGGGCCGTATCCTACAATGAGCAGTTCTTC | TRBD2 | TRBV7-9 | NA | TRBJ2-1